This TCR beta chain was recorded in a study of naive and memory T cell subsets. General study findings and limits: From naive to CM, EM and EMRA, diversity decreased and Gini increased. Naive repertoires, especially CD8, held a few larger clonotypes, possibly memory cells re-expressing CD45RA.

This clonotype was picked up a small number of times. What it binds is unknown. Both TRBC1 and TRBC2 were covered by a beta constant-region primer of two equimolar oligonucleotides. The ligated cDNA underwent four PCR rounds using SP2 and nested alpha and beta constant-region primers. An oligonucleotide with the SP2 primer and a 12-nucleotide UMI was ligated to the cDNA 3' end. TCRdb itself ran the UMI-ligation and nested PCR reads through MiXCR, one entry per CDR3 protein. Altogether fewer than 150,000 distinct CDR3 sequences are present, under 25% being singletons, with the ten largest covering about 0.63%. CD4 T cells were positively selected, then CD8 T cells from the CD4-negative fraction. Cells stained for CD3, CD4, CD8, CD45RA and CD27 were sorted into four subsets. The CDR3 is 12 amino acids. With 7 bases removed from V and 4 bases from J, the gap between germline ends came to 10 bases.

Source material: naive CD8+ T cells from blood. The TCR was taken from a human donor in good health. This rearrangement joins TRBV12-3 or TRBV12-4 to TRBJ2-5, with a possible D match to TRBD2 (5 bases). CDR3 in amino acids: CASTILGETQYF. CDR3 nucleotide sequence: TGTGCCAGCACCATACTAGGAGAGACCCAGTACTTC.